These T cell receptor beta chains were read from a single sample in a study of regulatory T cells in long-lasting Graves disease. TCRdb passed the multiplex PCR reads through MiXCR, listing each CDR3 protein once. The repertoire has fewer than 350,000 distinct CDR3 sequences, 15% to 20% of them found once; the top ten carry more than 35%. Sequencing used peripheral blood mononuclear cells (PBMCs), obtained at new diagnosis, from a patient treated with antithyroid drugs. The source is a female donor with Graves disease. Both conserved end residues are part of each CDR3. Fields, in order: CDR3 DNA, CDR3 protein, J gene, clone size, V gene, D gene. A D gene is named only where the DNA matches it firmly. Size is omitted from some rows. Given values are once, few, many or a class for expanded clones.

CDR3 DNA: TGTGCCAGCGATACTCTAGGGTTTTTCACCGGGGAGCTGTTTTTT; CDR3 protein: CASDTLGFFTGELFF; J gene: TRBJ2-2; clone size: few; V gene: TRBV2; D gene: .
CDR3 DNA: TGTGCCAGCAGTCCCCGGGGGGGCCTTGATACTGAAGCTTTCTTT; CDR3 protein: CASSPRGGLDTEAFF; J gene: TRBJ1-1; clone size: many; V gene: TRBV12-3/TRBV12-4; D gene: .
CDR3 DNA: TGTGCCAGCAGCCATGGCTTAACCGGAGATGAGCAGTTCTTC; CDR3 protein: CASSHGLTGDEQFF; J gene: TRBJ2-1; clone size: many; V gene: TRBV3-1; D gene: .
CDR3 DNA: TGTGCCAGCAGTCCCCACGGAGCAGATACGCAGTATTTT; CDR3 protein: CASSPHGADTQYF; J gene: TRBJ2-3; clone size: .; V gene: TRBV28; D gene: .
CDR3 DNA: TGTGCCTGGAGCCTGACAGGGAACCTTAGGAATTCACCCCTCCACTTT; CDR3 protein: CAWSLTGNLRNSPLHF; J gene: TRBJ1-6; clone size: many; V gene: TRBV30; D gene: TRBD1
CDR3 DNA: TGTGCCAGCAGCTTAGATCGGGGGGGGGCCTATGGCTACACCTTC; CDR3 protein: CASSLDRGGAYGYTF; J gene: TRBJ1-2; clone size: many; V gene: TRBV11-2; D gene: .
CDR3 DNA: TGTGCCACCTCACTAGCGGGAGTGGAGACCCAGTACTTC; CDR3 protein: CATSLAGVETQYF; J gene: TRBJ2-5; clone size: .; V gene: TRBV19; D gene: TRBD2
CDR3 DNA: TGCAGTGCTCGACGCGCCGGGACTAGCGGAGGTAGTGAGCAGTTCTTC; CDR3 protein: CSARRAGTSGGSEQFF; J gene: TRBJ2-1; clone size: many; V gene: TRBV20-1; D gene: TRBD2
CDR3 DNA: TGTGCCAGCACCTTTGACAGGGAGGGAGGACAGCCCCAGCATTTT; CDR3 protein: CASTFDREGGQPQHF; J gene: TRBJ1-5; clone size: many; V gene: TRBV28; D gene: TRBD1
CDR3 DNA: TGTGCCAGCAGCGCTACGGACAGGGGGCGCACCGGGGAGCTGTTTTTT; CDR3 protein: CASSATDRGRTGELFF; J gene: TRBJ2-2; clone size: .; V gene: TRBV9; D gene: TRBD1
CDR3 DNA: TGTGCCAGCAGTTTATTAAGTGGACAGGGGGTGACAGATACGCAGTATTTT; CDR3 protein: CASSLLSGQGVTDTQYF; J gene: TRBJ2-3; clone size: many; V gene: TRBV28; D gene: TRBD1
CDR3 DNA: TGTGCCAGCATGGCGGAGGTCTTTGGGAACACTGAAGCTTTCTTT; CDR3 protein: CASMAEVFGNTEAFF; J gene: TRBJ1-1; clone size: .; V gene: TRBV2; D gene: .
CDR3 DNA: TGTGCCAGCAGGACCAACGGGAGACATACGCATGGCTACACCTTC; CDR3 protein: CASRTNGRHTHGYTF; J gene: TRBJ1-2; clone size: many; V gene: TRBV27; D gene: .
CDR3 DNA: TGCGCCAGCAGCTTAGAATCCAGCACAGATACGCAGTATTTT; CDR3 protein: CASSLESSTDTQYF; J gene: TRBJ2-3; clone size: many; V gene: TRBV5-1; D gene: .
CDR3 DNA: TGTGCCAGCAGAGAGCCAGGACGGATCCTGGGGACTGAAGCTTTCTTT; CDR3 protein: CASREPGRILGTEAFF; J gene: TRBJ1-1; clone size: many; V gene: TRBV2; D gene: .
CDR3 DNA: TGTGCCAGCAGGTCGGGGGAGGCAACTAATGAAAAACTGTTTTTT; CDR3 protein: CASRSGEATNEKLFF; J gene: TRBJ1-4; clone size: few; V gene: TRBV6-2/TRBV6-3; D gene: .
CDR3 DNA: TGTGCCAGCAGTTTTGGTAGCGCGAACACCGGGGAGCTGTTTTTT; CDR3 protein: CASSFGSANTGELFF; J gene: TRBJ2-2; clone size: .; V gene: TRBV28; D gene: .
CDR3 DNA: TGTGCCAGCAGTTTACCCCAGGGAGGCCAGCCCCAGCATTTT; CDR3 protein: CASSLPQGGQPQHF; J gene: TRBJ1-5; clone size: .; V gene: TRBV28; D gene: .
CDR3 DNA: TGTGCCAGCAAGTCGTCACCCACAAACAATGAGCAGTTCTTC; CDR3 protein: CASKSSPTNNEQFF; J gene: TRBJ2-1; clone size: .; V gene: TRBV5-5; D gene: .
CDR3 DNA: TGTGCCAGCAGTTCGAACTTTGGGACAGGGGAGAACGAGCAGTACTTC; CDR3 protein: CASSSNFGTGENEQYF; J gene: TRBJ2-7; clone size: many; V gene: TRBV12-3/TRBV12-4; D gene: TRBD1
CDR3 DNA: TGTGCCAGCAGCCCTCCGGGGGCGCGAGGGTACACTGAAGCTTTCTTT; CDR3 protein: CASSPPGARGYTEAFF; J gene: TRBJ1-1; clone size: .; V gene: TRBV7-3; D gene: .
CDR3 DNA: TGTGCCAGCGGCAACCCGCGACTAGCGGGAGTGAGCACAGATACGCAGTATTTT; CDR3 protein: CASGNPRLAGVSTDTQYF; J gene: TRBJ2-3; clone size: many; V gene: TRBV6-2/TRBV6-3; D gene: TRBD2
CDR3 DNA: TGTGCCAGCAGCGAGAGGATAGGGCGCGAGCAGTACTTC; CDR3 protein: CASSERIGREQYF; J gene: TRBJ2-7; clone size: .; V gene: TRBV14; D gene: .
CDR3 DNA: TGTGCCAGCAGCGCCGGGACAGGGCTCACGGGGGAGCAGTACTTC; CDR3 protein: CASSAGTGLTGEQYF; J gene: TRBJ2-7; clone size: many; V gene: TRBV7-9; D gene: TRBD1